Listed below are T cell receptor beta chains from one sample, sequenced in a study of tumor-infiltrating lymphocytes in primary liver carcinoma. TCRdb re-analysed the multiplex PCR reads in MiXCR, keeping a single row per CDR3 protein. The sample holds roughly 50,000 distinct CDR3 sequences, over 70% seen once. The specimen was liver tumor tissue from sampling region 2. Receptors originate from a man in his forties or fifties with primary liver carcinoma and hepatitis B virus infection. Each CDR3 is given without its conserved first and last residue.

V: TRBV5-5; J: TRBJ2-2; CDR3: ASSGGPAGDSNTGELL
V: TRBV28; J: TRBJ2-7; CDR3: ASSNSHELY
V: TRBV11-2; J: TRBJ1-2; CDR3: ASRRRDTTYGHT
V: TRBV28; J: TRBJ2-5; CDR3: ASTDRRTSGETQY
V: TRBV12-3/TRBV12-4; J: TRBJ2-2; CDR3: ACRRNLNTGELV
V: TRBV5-1; J: TRBJ2-5; CDR3: ASSFSTGSETQY
V: TRBV11-1; J: TRBJ2-3; CDR3: AISLGTITQTDTQY
V: TRBV4-1; J: TRBJ1-5; CDR3: ASSQGGGGNQPQH
V: TRBV14; J: TRBJ2-1; CDR3: ASSHRDGAYNEQF
V: TRBV28; J: TRBJ2-3; CDR3: AISEGAHTDTQY
V: TRBV7-9; J: TRBJ2-1; CDR3: ASSLAVNEQF
V: TRBV12-3/TRBV12-4; J: TRBJ1-5; CDR3: ASSLVGSNQPQH
V: TRBV11-1; J: TRBJ2-7; CDR3: ASSLAATVSYEQY
V: TRBV7-8; J: TRBJ2-7; CDR3: ASSFPGQTYEQY
V: TRBV10-3; J: TRBJ2-5; CDR3: AISERVEIQY
V: TRBV29-1; J: TRBJ2-7; CDR3: SVTIGVSPYEQY